The 8 T cell receptor beta chains given below trace back to one sample, sequenced in a study of OX40 agonist ivuxolimab in advanced cancers. Produced via immunoSEQ multiplex PCR; TCRdb's table is partial and in-frame only. This sample has fewer than 25,000 clones, with approximately 91% found just once. Sequencing used CD4+ or CD8+ T cells sorted from blood, obtained in a trial of the OX40 agonist ivuxolimab. These receptors were collected from an adult with an advanced solid tumor such as melanoma, head and neck, liver or kidney cancer.

This clone was observed a handful of times. The rearrangement uses TRBV19 and TRBJ2-5; a possible D gene is TRBD1 (6 bases). The CDR3 runs to 16 residues. Between the trimmed V and J ends, which lost 2 bases and 4 bases, there was a span of 17 bases. Looked up from germline, CDR1 is LNHDA and CDR2 is SQIVND (reference sequence). CDR3 amino acids: CASSITDRDLRETQYF. The CDR3 nucleotides are TGTGCCAGTAGTATAACGGACAGAGACCTTCGAGAGACCCAGTACTTC.

This chain links TRBV10-1 with TRBJ2-3; D gene unclear. The CDR3 has 14 residues. Germline V gene data show CDR1 as WNHNN and CDR2 as SYGVQD (reference sequence). Trimming stripped 0 bases from V and 4 bases from J, with 8 bases between. The CDR3 is CASSESLGSDTQYF. CDR3 DNA: TGCGCCAGCAGTGAGTCTCTGGGATCAGATACGCAGTATTTT.

The chain couples TRBV4-3 to TRBJ2-5; weak D call: TRBD1 (6 bases). V lost 3 bases and J lost 5, with 13 bases in between. The CDR3 spans 14 residues. CDR1 is LGHNA, CDR2 YSLEER, per germline. The CDR3 protein is CASSQRGGVETQYF. In DNA, the CDR3 is TGCGCCAGCAGCCAGAGAGGGGGAGTCGAGACCCAGTACTTC.

The CDR3 is CASSLRQSEKLFF. The CDR3 DNA is TGTGCCAGCAGCCTTAGACAGTCGGAAAAACTGTTTTTT. This chain joins TRBV6-5 and TRBJ1-4; D might be TRBD1 (5 bases). Per the germline V gene, CDR1 is MNHEY and CDR2 is SVGAGI. The CDR3 has 13 residues. V was cut by 6 bases and J by 8 bases, with 13 bases left in between.

This sequence joins TRBV28 and TRBJ1-5; D is uncertain. The CDR3 totals 18 residues. Germline CDR1 and CDR2: MDHEN and SYDVKM. V was pared by 6 bases and J by 6 bases, with 27 bases between. The CDR3: CASSFWTQDPSFGQPQHF. For the CDR3, the DNA is TGTGCCAGCAGCTTCTGGACGCAGGACCCGTCATTTGGTCAGCCCCAGCATTTT. Using reference TRBV28 and TRBJ1-5 for the parts outside the CDR3, the full variable domain is DVKVTQSSRYLVKRTGEKVFLECVQDMDHENMFWYRQDPGLGLRLIYFSYDVKMKEKGDIPEGYSVSREKKERFSLILESASTNQTSMYLCASSFWTQDPSFGQPQHFGDGTRLSIL.

The CDR3 coding sequence is TGCGCCAGCAGCCAAGATCAGACCTCTGGAAACACCATATATTTT. Protein sequence: CASSQDQTSGNTIYF. This chain uses TRBV4-3 with TRBJ1-3, with D hard to call. This CDR3 has 15 amino acids. Germline V CDR1 and CDR2: LGHNA, YSLEER. V shed 0 bases and J shed 0 bases, with 6 bases lying between them.

This chain joins TRBV29-1 and TRBJ2-1; D might be TRBD2 (5 bases). The CDR3 is made up of 12 amino acids. V was cut by 1 base and J by 11 bases, with 12 bases left in between. The germline gives CDR1 SQVTM, CDR2 ANQGSEA. This chain's CDR3 is CSVEGLRVQQFF. CDR3 coding DNA: TGCAGCGTTGAAGGGTTGCGGGTCCAGCAGTTCTTC.

The rearrangement joins TRBV9 to TRBJ1-1; possible D gene TRBD1, 5 bases. Germline CDR1 and CDR2: SGDLS and YYNGEE. The CDR3 is 16 residues long. The V end lost 0 bases, the J end lost 1 base, and 13 bases lay between the germline ends. DNA of the CDR3: TGTGCCAGCAGCGTAGGCTCGCAGGGCTGGAACACTGAAGCTTTCTTT. Its protein is CASSVGSQGWNTEAFF.